The source of this T cell receptor (beta chain) is a study of OX40 agonist ivuxolimab in advanced cancers. Study-level background: Ivuxolimab was a fully human IgG2 agonistic monoclonal antibody targeting the costimulatory receptor OX40 (CD134). Intravenous ivuxolimab was administered to patients every 2 weeks at six dose levels: 0.01, 0.1, 0.3, 1.5, 3 and 10 mg/kg. Of the 50 or so patients in dose escalation, around 20 had hepatocellular carcinoma, some 15 had melanoma, 9 had renal cell carcinoma and 9 had head and neck cancer. The dose-escalation cohort was 80% to 90% male with a mean age of about 60 years, ranging from roughly 23 to 90. Patients were allowed to have had prior anti-PD-1, anti-PD-L1 or anti-CTLA-4 therapy, and around 40% of the dose-escalation patients had previously received checkpoint inhibitors. Partial responses occurred in three dose-escalation patients: two with cutaneous melanoma and one with hepatocellular carcinoma. The point of sequencing TCRbeta in the periphery was to test whether ivuxolimab changed TCR sequence diversity and drove clonal T-cell expansion. The paper covers the monotherapy dose-escalation part of the phase I ivuxolimab trial, which included N of about 51 patients.

Patients with autoimmune disease history or receiving systemic immunosuppression were excluded from the trial. Peripheral blood for TCR sequencing was drawn from every dose cohort at baseline, at cycle 4 day 1 and at cycle 7 day 1. Samples came from an open-label, multicenter, first-in-human phase I dose-escalation trial of ivuxolimab. The trial enrolled adults with locally advanced or metastatic head and neck squamous cell, hepatocellular, melanoma or renal cell carcinoma. Before TCR sequencing, CD4+ T cells and CD8+ T cells were sorted from peripheral blood as separate populations. V lost 5 bases and J lost 0 bases; the stretch between them is 8 bases long. Including cysteine and phenylalanine, the CDR3 has 14 amino acids. Only CDR3 DNA remains: 42 bases, in frame from the first base. CDR1 LNHDA and CDR2 SQIVND are derived from the germline V gene (reference sequence). Worth noting for this clone: It lacks a known antigen. No base qualities exist here, and no much larger clone lies one base off it.

Summary of the overall study and its limitations: In partial responders in the 0.1-3.0 mg/kg groups, normalized peripheral clonal expansion was found to be among the lowest, especially among CD8+ T cells. The antigen specificity of the clonally expanded peripheral T cells was not determined. After ivuxolimab, more expanded clones were found on average in CD8+ T cells than in CD4+ T cells. Low levels of normalized T-cell clonal expansion were also shown by some nonresponding patients. Clonal expansion of both CD4+ and CD8+ blood T cells was observed from baseline to week 6 at doses 0.1 to 3.0 mg/kg.

To sequence the TCRbeta CDR3 region, genomic DNA was isolated from the sorted cells. The immunoSEQ Assay was used for sequencing of TCRbeta CDR3 regions. TCRdb retrieved this table from immuneACCESS and kept in-frame rearrangements only. Not all clones are present; in checked studies, unresolved V genes account for under half, and no reason is known for the remainder. This sample holds tens of thousands of clones; 87% were observed only once. The ten largest clones represent approximately 16% of the sample. The sequencing used CD4+ or CD8+ T cells sorted from blood, collected in a trial of the OX40 agonist ivuxolimab. The sequence came from an adult with an advanced solid tumor such as melanoma, head and neck, liver or kidney cancer. Rearrangement joined TRBV19 to TRBJ2-4; the D gene identity is not certain. The nucleotide sequence reads as follows: TGTGCCAGTAGTCCCTTTGCAGCCAAAAACATTCAGTACTTC. This encodes CASSPFAAKNIQYF.